These 30 T cell receptor beta chains came from one sample sequenced in a study of blood T cell repertoires in COVID-19. TCRdb's copy holds only in-frame clones and misses some; the assay was immunoSEQ multiplex PCR. The table includes under 300,000 clones, around nine tenths detected once. The sequenced sample consisted of PBMCs or T cells enriched from blood (not recorded which). The receptor set was obtained from a young woman who had recovered from COVID-19.

This clone was observed once. The chain is built from TRBV21-1 and TRBJ2-7; the D call in the table, TRBD2, was not verified against the DNA. TRBV21-1 is a recognized pseudogene. This CDR3 comprises 16 residues. The CDR3, as DNA: TGTGCCAGCAGCAAAGTGGGGACTAGCGGGAACTACGAGCAGTACTTC. This codes for CASSKVGTSGNYEQYF.

The chain uses TRBV9 and TRBJ2-2, with D possibly TRBD1 on 6 matching bases. The CDR3 is 15 residues long. Trimming stripped 4 bases from V and 4 bases from J, with 14 bases between. The germline CDR1 and CDR2 sequences are SGDLS and YYNGEE. The CDR3 sequence: CASSLGGVLTGELFF. The CDR3 coding sequence is TGTGCCAGCAGCTTAGGGGGAGTCCTCACCGGGGAGCTGTTTTTT.

The CDR3: CASSLGQGAGFHEKLFF. The CDR3 DNA reads TGCGCCAGCAGCTTGGGACAGGGGGCTGGTTTTCATGAAAAACTGTTTTTT. The V and J genes are TRBV5-1 and TRBJ1-4; 10 bases match TRBD1. CDR1 is SGHRS and CDR2 is YFSETQ in the germline V gene. The CDR3 has 17 amino acids. J was trimmed by 6 bases and V by 0 bases; bases with no gene match: 8.

The chain employs TRBV28 and TRBJ2-2, with a possible D match to TRBD2 (6 bases). V was pared by 3 bases and J by 6 bases, with 11 bases between. The CDR3 has 14 amino acids. Per the germline V gene, CDR1 is MDHEN and CDR2 is SYDVKM. CDR3 loop: CASSFIWGAGELFF. CDR3 in DNA: TGTGCCAGCAGTTTTATTTGGGGGGCCGGGGAGCTGTTTTTT.

The chain combines TRBV18 with TRBJ1-1; possible D gene TRBD1, 5 bases. This CDR3 has 15 amino acids. Germline V gene data show CDR1 as KGHSH and CDR2 as LQKENI. Trimming removed 0 bases from V and 2 bases from J, with 10 bases in between. CDR3 sequence reads: CASSPPGGTNTEAFF. The CDR3 DNA reads as TGTGCCAGCTCACCACCCGGGGGAACCAACACTGAAGCTTTCTTT.

J is TRBJ2-7 and V is TRBV20-1; no clear D. The V end lost 2 bases, the J end lost 7 bases, and 6 bases lay between the germline ends. The CDR3 totals 10 residues. Germline V lookup: CDR1 DFQATT, CDR2 SNEGSKA (reference sequence). The CDR3 spells CSARSEEQYF. As DNA, the CDR3 is TGCAGTGCTAGATCGGAGGAGCAGTACTTC.

The V call is TRBV9, the J call TRBJ2-1; 12 positions agree with TRBD2. This CDR3 contains 14 residues. The V gene's germline CDR1 is SGDLS and CDR2 YYNGEE. V shed 6 bases and J 6 bases; nucleotides not matched to a gene: 4. CDR3 nucleotide sequence: TGTGCCAGCACCAGGACTAGCGGGACCAATGAGCAGTTCTTC. It codes for CASTRTSGTNEQFF. Using reference TRBV9 and TRBJ2-1 for the parts outside the CDR3, the full variable domain is DSGVTQTPKHLITATGQRVTLRCSPRSGDLSVYWYQQSLDQGLQFLIQYYNGEERAKGNILERFSAQQFPDLHSELNLSSLELGDSALYFCASTRTSGTNEQFFGPGTRLTVL.

The rearrangement links TRBV24-1 to TRBJ1-1; a possible D gene is TRBD1 (5 bases). Trimming removed 7 bases from V and 8 bases from J, with 22 bases in between. CDR3 size: 15 residues. Germline V lookup: CDR1 KGHDR, CDR2 SFDVKD. The CDR3 is CATRGGQGETLEAFF. CDR3 nucleotide sequence: TGTGCCACCAGAGGAGGGCAGGGCGAAACTTTAGAAGCTTTCTTT.

This chain uses TRBV5-8 with TRBJ1-2, with D uncertain. The CDR3 length is 13 residues. From germline, CDR1 is SGHTS and CDR2 YDEGEE. Trimming removed 1 base from V and 5 bases from J, with 9 bases in between. CDR3 region: CASSLLLRYGYTF. The CDR3 coding sequence is TGTGCCAGCAGCTTGCTACTCCGATATGGCTACACCTTC.

CDR3 nucleotides: TGTGCCAGCAGTTCTAAGGGGTGGTACAACAATGAGCAGTTCTTC. Its protein product is CASSSKGWYNNEQFF. V usage is TRBV6-5 and J usage is TRBJ2-1, with D possibly being TRBD1 (5 bases). There are 15 residues in the CDR3. The V gene's germline CDR1 is MNHEY and CDR2 SVGAGI. Trimming pared 4 bases from V and 5 bases from J, leaving 15 bases between.

The CDR3 DNA follows: TGCAGCGTTGAGGTCCGGGGATGGCCGAACACTGAAGCTTTCTTT. It is translated as CSVEVRGWPNTEAFF. The chain links TRBV29-1 to TRBJ1-1; D gene unclear. The CDR3 totals 15 residues. CDR1 is SQVTM, CDR2 ANQGSEA, per germline. Deletions cut 3 bases from V and 1 base from J, with 15 bases between. The whole variable domain, filled in from reference TRBV29-1 and TRBJ1-1, reads SAVISQKPSRDICQRGTSLTIQCQVDSQVTMMFWYRQQPGQSLTLIATANQGSEATYESGFVIDKFPISRPNLTFSTLTVSNMSPEDSSIYLCSVEVRGWPNTEAFFGQGTRLTVV.

This chain connects TRBV18 to TRBJ2-3; 14 bases align to TRBD2. Losses at the gene ends were 6 bases for V and 4 bases for J; bases not matched to a gene: 15. Germline CDR1 reads KGHSH; CDR2 reads LQKENI. This CDR3 has 19 residues. This CDR3 is CASSGGLAGDGARADTQYF. CDR3 in DNA: TGTGCCAGCTCGGGGGGACTAGCGGGAGATGGCGCACGGGCAGATACGCAGTATTTT.

The chain employs TRBV18 and TRBJ2-5, with no clear D. Trimming took off 5 bases at V and 5 bases at J, with 15 bases between the two ends. The CDR3 is 14 residues long. The V gene's germline CDR1 is KGHSH and CDR2 LQKENI. CDR3 amino acids: CASSGSRAWETQYF. The CDR3, as DNA: TGTGCCAGCTCAGGTTCCCGAGCGTGGGAGACCCAGTACTTC.

CDR3 nucleotides: TGTGCCAGCAGCTTAGATAGCGGAGCGGGATGTCATGAGCAGTTCTTC. It translates to CASSLDSGAGCHEQFF. This chain joins TRBV11-3 and TRBJ2-1, with 7 bases matching TRBD2. Per the germline V gene, CDR1 is SGHNT and CDR2 is YENEEA. The CDR3 consists of 16 residues. V lost 0 bases and J lost 8; bases outside the gene matches: 10.

The rearrangement links TRBV19 to TRBJ1-6; D remains ambiguous. This CDR3 region has 14 residues. Trimming took off 6 bases at V and 7 bases at J, with 13 bases between the two ends. The germline V gene has CDR1 LNHDA and CDR2 SQIVND (reference sequence). DNA of the CDR3: TGTGCCAGTAGCTCCCGGGGAGGAAATTCACCCCTCCACTTT. Translation gives CASSSRGGNSPLHF. Full variable domain (missing parts from reference TRBV19 and TRBJ1-6): DGGITQSPKYLFRKEGQNVTLSCEQNLNHDAMYWYRQDPGQGLRLIYYSQIVNDFQKGDIAEGYSVSREKKESFPLTVTSAQKNPTAFYLCASSSRGGNSPLHFGNGTRLTVT.

This clone has just one count. The J gene is TRBJ1-2, the V gene TRBV9; perhaps TRBD1 as D (5 bases). Between the trimmed V and J ends, which lost 3 bases and 2 bases, there was a span of 14 bases. Germline V gene sequence: CDR1 SGDLS, CDR2 YYNGEE. The CDR3 has 15 residues. The CDR3 sequence: CASSGQEGINYGYTF. The CDR3 nucleotides read TGTGCCAGCAGCGGTCAGGAGGGGATCAACTATGGCTACACCTTC.

The chain recombines TRBV5-4 with TRBJ2-5, with D possibly being TRBD2 (6 bases). The germline V gene has CDR1 SGHNT and CDR2 YYREEE (reference sequence). CDR3 length: 13 residues. V gave up 4 bases and J gave up 5 bases, with 12 bases separating them. The CDR3 here is CASSLGGGETQYF. The CDR3 coding sequence is TGTGCCAGCAGCCTGGGAGGCGGGGAGACCCAGTACTTC.

V usage is TRBV5-1 and J usage is TRBJ2-7; D not certain. CDR1 is SGHRS and CDR2 is YFSETQ in the germline V gene. Trimming left V 0 bases short and J 2 bases short, with 9 bases between. CDR3 length: 14 residues. CDR3 protein: CASSLGQATYEQYF. Written as DNA, the CDR3 is TGCGCCAGCAGCTTGGGTCAGGCTACCTACGAGCAGTACTTC. Looking up the rest from reference TRBV5-1 and TRBJ2-7 gives the full variable domain: KAGVTQTPRYLIKTRGQQVTLSCSPISGHRSVSWYQQTPGQGLQFLFEYFSETQRNKGNFPGRFSGRQFSNSRSEMNVSTLELGDSALYLCASSLGQATYEQYFGPGTRLTVT.

The V call is TRBV27, the J call TRBJ2-7; 8 bases are shared with TRBD2. Germline lookup yields CDR1 MNHEY and CDR2 SMNVEV (reference sequence). The CDR3 sequence is 15 residues long. The V segment lost 6 bases and the J segment 4 bases; nucleotides outside the gene matches: 11. The CDR3 DNA follows: TGTGCCAGCAGACCGAGGGGACTAGGGCGGTACGAGCAGTACTTC. The encoded protein is CASRPRGLGRYEQYF.

J is TRBJ1-6 and V is TRBV18, with D possibly TRBD1 on 6 matching bases. V was pared by 3 bases and J by 8 bases, with 11 bases between. Germline V CDR1 and CDR2: KGHSH, LQKENI. This CDR3 has 14 residues. CDR3 loop: CASSPGTNHSPLHF. For the CDR3, the DNA is TGTGCCAGCTCACCCGGGACAAACCATTCACCCCTCCACTTT.

The chain joins TRBV7-6 to TRBJ2-7; 9 nucleotides agree with TRBD2. The germline gives CDR1 SGHVS, CDR2 FNYEAQ. This CDR3 has 15 residues. J lost 6 bases, V lost 5 bases, and 11 bases had no gene match. The CDR3 reads CASSLGGSGGGEQYF. Here the CDR3 DNA reads TGTGCCAGCAGCCTAGGGGGTAGCGGGGGCGGCGAGCAGTACTTC. Drawing the rest from reference TRBV7-6 and TRBJ2-7, the complete variable domain is GAGVSQSPRYKVTKRGQDVALRCDPISGHVSLYWYRQALGQGPEFLTYFNYEAQQDKSGLPNDRFSAERPEGSISTLTIQRTEQRDSAMYRCASSLGGSGGGEQYFGPGTRLTVT.

This chain joins TRBV7-9 and TRBJ1-2, with TRBD1 matching over 7 bases. The CDR3 runs to 18 residues. V trimming: 1 base; J trimming: 8 bases; junction bases outside the gene matches: 19. CDR1 is SEHNR and CDR2 is FQNEAQ in the germline V gene (reference sequence). The CDR3 DNA reads as TGTGCCAGCAGCTTAGACCCGGGACAGCCATATAGTACTCGGGGCTACACCTTC. It codes for CASSLDPGQPYSTRGYTF. The variable domain in full, completed from reference TRBV7-9 and TRBJ1-2, reads DTGVSQNPRHKITKRGQNVTFRCDPISEHNRLYWYRQTLGQGPEFLTYFQNEAQLEKSRLLSDRFSAERPKGSFSTLEIQRTEQGDSAMYLCASSLDPGQPYSTRGYTFGSGTRLTVV.

This clone came up once. The V and J genes are TRBV2 and TRBJ1-2; 7 bases are shared with TRBD1. Germline values: CDR1 SNHLY, CDR2 FYNNEI. The trim removed 2 bases at V and 9 bases at J, leaving 12 bases unmatched. The CDR3 has 15 amino acids. The CDR3: CASSERITTGRRYTF. CDR3 bases: TGTGCCAGCAGTGAAAGAATTACGACAGGGCGGCGCTACACCTTC.

The chain recombines TRBV5-1 with TRBJ2-7; maybe TRBD1 (6 bases). With 4 bases removed from V and 0 bases from J, the gap between germline ends came to 11 bases. CDR1 is SGHRS, CDR2 YFSETQ, per germline. The CDR3 runs 14 residues. DNA for the CDR3: TGCGCCAGCAGCACTGAGGGGGTCTCCTACGAGCAGTACTTC. This sequence encodes CASSTEGVSYEQYF.

In this sample, this clone turned up once. J is TRBJ2-1 and V is TRBV11-3, with 14 bases aligning to TRBD2. The CDR3 sequence is 15 residues long. V shed 6 bases, J shed 9 bases, and the junction held 7 bases outside the gene matches. Per germline, CDR1 SGHNT and CDR2 YENEEA. DNA for the CDR3: TGTGCCAGCAGGCGGGGACTAGCGGGAGTGAGTGAGCAGTTCTTC. It encodes CASRRGLAGVSEQFF. The full variable domain, completed using reference TRBV11-3 and TRBJ2-1, is EAGVVQSPRYKIIEKKQPVAFWCNPISGHNTLYWYLQNLGQGPELLIRYENEEAVDDSQLPKDRFSAERLKGVDSTLKIQPAELGDSAVYLCASRRGLAGVSEQFFGPGTRLTVL.

The chain has TRBV5-4 and TRBJ2-3, with 13 nucleotides matching TRBD2. The junction had 8 bases not matched to a gene; V was cut back by 4 bases and J by 3 bases. CDR3 size: 17 residues. Germline CDR1 and CDR2: SGHNT and YYREEE (reference sequence). The CDR3 bases are TGTGCCAGCAGCCCCGGGACTAGCGGGACCCAAACAGATACGCAGTATTTT. Translated, it gives CASSPGTSGTQTDTQYF.

The rearrangement links TRBV11-2 to TRBJ2-1; the D is unclear. Deletions cut 5 bases from V and 8 bases from J, with 13 bases between. Germline lookup yields CDR1 SGHAT and CDR2 FQNNGV. The CDR3 has 13 residues. CDR3 coding DNA: TGTGCCAGCAGCGCCCCTCTAGAGTATGAGCAGTTCTTC. Amino acid sequence: CASSAPLEYEQFF.

The chain carries TRBV9 and TRBJ1-2, with TRBD1 identical over 7 bases. V was clipped by 4 bases and J by 1 base; unmatched bases: 7. The CDR3 sequence is 15 residues long. Germline lookup yields CDR1 SGDLS and CDR2 YYNGEE. The CDR3 DNA reads TGTGCCAGCAGCCCACGGGACAGCGTTAACTATGGCTACACCTTC. Amino acids: CASSPRDSVNYGYTF.

The V and J genes are TRBV6-2 or TRBV6-3 and TRBJ2-3, with TRBD2 matching 10 bases. The CDR3 loop spans 16 amino acids. The germline CDR1 and CDR2 sequences are MNHEY and SVGEGT. The J segment lost 5 bases and the V segment lost 5 bases, leaving 10 bases of the junction unmatched. CDR3 protein: CASSLAGVTAGDTQYF. The DNA for the CDR3 is TGTGCCAGCAGTCTAGCGGGGGTTACCGCGGGAGATACGCAGTATTTT.

The chain links TRBV6-5 to TRBJ2-1, with TRBD1 as a possible D gene (6 bases). Between the trimmed V and J ends, which lost 6 bases and 1 base, there was a span of 13 bases. This CDR3 region has 15 residues. The V gene's germline CDR1 is MNHEY and CDR2 SVGAGI. The CDR3 nucleotides read TGTGCCAGCAGCCCATGGACAGATTCCTACAATGAGCAGTTCTTC. Its translation is CASSPWTDSYNEQFF.